What follows are 7 T cell receptor beta chains derived from one specimen sequenced in a study of blood T cell repertoires in COVID-19. Measured with immunoSEQ multiplex PCR; TCRdb has only the in-frame clones, and not every one. The data show some 100,000 clones, about 89% seen once. Material for sequencing was peripheral blood. These receptors were obtained from a man aged 45-65 years with acute or convalescent COVID-19.

The J gene is TRBJ2-7, the V gene TRBV2; TRBD1 is a possible D gene (5 bases). CDR3 length equals 13 residues. CDR1 is SNHLY, CDR2 FYNNEI, per germline. V was pared by 4 bases and J by 6 bases, with 13 bases between. In DNA, the CDR3 is TGTGCCAGCAGTGCTGCTCAGGGTGCCGAGCAGTACTTC. The encoded protein is CASSAAQGAEQYF.

The rearrangement links TRBV7-6 to TRBJ2-5; D remains unclear. The ends were cut back, 2 bases at V and 5 bases at J, with 18 bases in the middle. The germline V gene encodes CDR1 SGHVS and CDR2 FNYEAQ. The CDR3 spans 16 residues. CDR3 residues: CASSLSTYNRRETQYF. Here the CDR3 DNA reads TGTGCCAGCAGCTTATCTACCTATAACCGGCGGGAGACCCAGTACTTC.

The V and J genes are TRBV5-1 and TRBJ2-1; tentative D call: TRBD2 (5 bases). Germline V gene sequence: CDR1 SGHRS, CDR2 YFSETQ. Trimming took 2 bases from V and 7 from J, leaving 16 bases between them. This CDR3 spans 15 amino acids. CDR3 sequence reads: CASSFAGPGGNEQFF. CDR3 DNA: TGCGCCAGCAGCTTTGCGGGCCCGGGCGGGAATGAGCAGTTCTTC. The full variable domain, rest sourced from reference TRBV5-1 and TRBJ2-1, is KAGVTQTPRYLIKTRGQQVTLSCSPISGHRSVSWYQQTPGQGLQFLFEYFSETQRNKGNFPGRFSGRQFSNSRSEMNVSTLELGDSALYLCASSFAGPGGNEQFFGPGTRLTVL.

The J gene is TRBJ1-1, the V gene TRBV21-1. TRBV21-1 is designated a pseudogene. The CDR3 has 18 amino acids. The CDR3 coding sequence is TGTGCCAGCAGCAAAAGGGCGGGGGAACAGGTCGCGAACACTGAAGCTTTCTTT. The encoded protein is CASSKRAGEQVANTEAFF.

The V gene is TRBV10-3, the J gene TRBJ1-1, with a weak D call TRBD1 (6 bases). V dropped 6 bases and J dropped 7 bases, with 15 bases sitting between them. This CDR3 has 13 residues. Germline V lookup: CDR1 ENHRY, CDR2 SYGVKD. Here the CDR3 reads CAIRAQADSEAFF. For the CDR3, the DNA is TGTGCCATCAGGGCCCAAGCGGACAGTGAAGCTTTCTTT.

This clone was seen only once. The J gene is TRBJ2-1, the V gene TRBV19, with TRBD2 matching 7 bases. The junction had 6 bases not matched to a gene; V was cut back by 6 bases and J by 4 bases. CDR3 length: 14 amino acids. Germline V gene sequence: CDR1 LNHDA, CDR2 SQIVND (reference sequence). CDR3 bases: TGTGCCAGTAGAGGGGCTAGCGGTTACAATGAGCAGTTCTTC. Its translation is CASRGASGYNEQFF.

V and J are TRBV28 and TRBJ2-5, with 8 bases matching TRBD2. The V segment lost 10 bases and the J segment 5 bases; nucleotides outside the gene matches: 12. CDR1 is MDHEN and CDR2 is SYDVKM in the germline V gene. There are 14 residues in the CDR3. This chain's CDR3 is CATAGGSNPETQYF. The CDR3 nucleotides are TGTGCCACCGCGGGAGGATCCAACCCGGAGACCCAGTACTTC.